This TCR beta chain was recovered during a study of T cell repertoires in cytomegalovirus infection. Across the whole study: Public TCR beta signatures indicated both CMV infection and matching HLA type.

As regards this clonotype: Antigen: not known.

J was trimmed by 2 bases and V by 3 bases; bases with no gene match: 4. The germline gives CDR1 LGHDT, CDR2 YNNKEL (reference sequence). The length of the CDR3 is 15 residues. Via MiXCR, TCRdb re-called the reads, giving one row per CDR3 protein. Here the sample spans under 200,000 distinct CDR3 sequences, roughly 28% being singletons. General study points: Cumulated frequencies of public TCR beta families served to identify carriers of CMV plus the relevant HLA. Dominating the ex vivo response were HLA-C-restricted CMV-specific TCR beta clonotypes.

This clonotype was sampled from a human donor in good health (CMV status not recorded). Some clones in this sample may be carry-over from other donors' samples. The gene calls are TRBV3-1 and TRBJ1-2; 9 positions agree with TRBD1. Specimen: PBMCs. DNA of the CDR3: TGTGCCAGCAGCCATGAACAGGGGGCCAACTATGGCTACACCTTC. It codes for CASSHEQGANYGYTF.